This T cell receptor beta chain is from a study of blood T cell repertoires in COVID-19. Study overall: The study drew acute and convalescent COVID-19 samples from the United States, Italy and Spain. Sample material is recorded as cDNA or gDNA derived from T cells, B-cell-depleted T cells, or PBMCs.

In the source study's methods: Reference gene primer amplification yielded estimated nucleated cell counts. This table comes from immunoSEQ multiplex PCR, and its TCRdb copy is limited to in-frame clones, with some not included. The DNA was the basis for D and trimming; V, J and clone size are from that table. The top ten clones hold roughly 36% of a sample with just under 35,000 clones, 90% of them seen once. The germline V gene encodes CDR1 MNHEY and CDR2 SVGAGI. The CDR3 has 11 residues. Trimming pared 7 bases from V and 3 bases from J, leaving 7 bases between. The J gene is TRBJ2-7, the V gene TRBV6-5; D gene unclear. The source material was peripheral blood. The TCR comes from a man aged 55-75 years with active or convalescent COVID-19. This chain's CDR3 is CASTEYYEQYF. CDR3 bases: TGTGCCAGCACGGAGTACTACGAGCAGTACTTC.